The entry that follows covers one T cell receptor beta chain sequence. Its antigen specificity is not known. Per-base quality was not reported, and no clone a single base away is much larger than it. V and J lose 5 bases and 0 bases, and a span of 11 bases separates them. The CDR3 goes from the cysteine to the phenylalanine over 15 residues. This entry keeps only the CDR3 DNA: 45 bases, framed from base 1. Reading the germline V gene gives CDR1 MNHEY and CDR2 SVGAGI. This specimen comes from a study of shared clonotypes between healthy human individuals (dated by TCRdb to 2018 to 2020). Study-wide context: The cohort included three men and two women between 18 and 49 years of age. Libraries were prepared and TCR repertoires were sequenced by different laboratories using diverse techniques, in order to increase sequencing depth and limit assay-specific biases. The study deeply sequenced blood TCR repertoires of five healthy adults to estimate repertoire size and the extent of clonotype sharing between individuals. For each donor, three plates each were used for CD4 naive and CD4 memory, two plates were used for CD8 naive, and one plate was used for CD8 memory. Between about 0.85 and 9.5 billion PBMCs per donor were obtained by leukapheresis. What the study reported, not specific to this receptor: Approximately 5% of naive CD4, 3.5% of naive CD8, roughly 2.4% of memory CD4, and 0.4% of memory CD8 clonotypes were shared across a few donors. Naive subsets generally had larger estimated clonotype richness than memory subsets did. Incomplete sequencing was indicated by rarefaction of sorted-subset datasets, despite the large sequencing depth. Because the study included only a small number of donors, the genetic and exposure-history diversity represented was limited. Compared with non-shared clonotypes, the clonotypes found in all four sorted-subset donors had higher generation probabilities. Sampling was restricted to blood, and TCR repertoires in tissue are likely to differ from TCR repertoires in blood. Based on pairwise subsampling, the degree of clonotype sharing among donors was expected to be affected by sequencing depth.

Using the deep immunoSEQ assay, multiplex PCR amplified TCR CDR3 regions from genomic DNA. Genomic DNA extracted from each cell subset was distributed evenly over all wells of several immunoSEQ 96-well plates, and each plate served as one replicate. For sorted subsets, 150 to 250 ng of genomic DNA, equivalent to 25,000 to 35,000 T cell genomes, went into each replicate PCR. The purified libraries were quantified using a Qubit 3.0 fluorometer, sized with a Bioanalyzer 2100, and then quantified again using the KAPA Library Quantification kit. A separate single-read 150-cycle Illumina NextSeq 550 flow cell was used to sequence each immunoSEQ 96-well plate. From the authors' description of their analysis: The immunoSEQ output contained only junctional sequences without quality scores, so filtering could not match that applied to full-length reads. To assign V/J genes and CDR3, sequences were annotated using PyIR, a Python wrapper for IgBLAST v1.9, with IMGT germline references. Reads were filtered out if the reads had weak V/J assignments (E-value above 1e-6), no CDR3, stop codons, out-of-frame junctions, or ambiguous translated residues. A V3J clonotype was defined by an identical inferred V gene, J gene, and CDR3 amino acid sequence. The percentage overlap between two repertoires was calculated by dividing the number of shared unique clonotypes by the size of the smaller repertoire. Richness of each repertoire was evaluated using RTK rarefaction, the Chao1 estimator, and Recon v2.1 estimates of unobserved clonotypes. Generation probabilities for all TCRbeta clonotypes obtained by the gDNA method from a few donors were computed using OLGA. TCRdb re-hosts the immuneACCESS table, in-frame sequences only. Its copies lack some clones; in the studies checked, an unresolved V gene accounts for under half of them, and the cause for the rest is not known. That table supplies the V and J calls and clone size; D and trimming were determined from the DNA. This sample is represented by hundreds of thousands of clones; approximately 96% of them were singletons. The leading ten clones occupy roughly 0.1% of the sample.

For the CD8 naive samples, CD45RO-negative cells were positively selected for CCR7, yielding a CD45RA+CCR7+ population from which TemRA cells were excluded. Donors were healthy HIV-negative adults with no recently reported acute infections or vaccinations. Every donor was a Caucasian adult residing in Nashville, Tennessee, USA. Blood was collected by leukapheresis, and PBMCs were isolated by Ficoll-Histopaque density gradient centrifugation and then cryopreserved in liquid nitrogen vapor phase. Analytical flow cytometry was used to check the purity and quantity of each magnetically sorted T cell population. Genomic DNA was isolated from each sorted fraction and quantified by UV absorbance on a Nanodrop 2000c.

Sequencing used naive CD8+ T cells sorted from blood. The cell subset or site label for this specimen denotes: CD45RA+CCR7+. The chain employs TRBV6-5 and TRBJ2-1; too little of a D gene remains to name it. The clonotype was recovered from a woman aged 30 to 39 in good health. The nucleotide sequence is TGTGCCAGCAGTCAAGGCTCGAGCTCCTACAATGAGCAGTTCTTC. This gives the protein CASSQGSSSYNEQFF.